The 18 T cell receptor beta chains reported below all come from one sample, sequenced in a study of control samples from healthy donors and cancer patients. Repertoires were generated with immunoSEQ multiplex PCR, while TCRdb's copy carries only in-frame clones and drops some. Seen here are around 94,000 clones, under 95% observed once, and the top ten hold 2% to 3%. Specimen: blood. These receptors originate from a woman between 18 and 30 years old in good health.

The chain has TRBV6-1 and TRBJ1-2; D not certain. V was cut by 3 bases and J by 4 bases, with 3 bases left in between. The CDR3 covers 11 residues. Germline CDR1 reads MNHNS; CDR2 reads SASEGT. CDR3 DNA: TGTGCCAGCAGTGAGGGCTATGGCTACACCTTC. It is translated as CASSEGYGYTF.

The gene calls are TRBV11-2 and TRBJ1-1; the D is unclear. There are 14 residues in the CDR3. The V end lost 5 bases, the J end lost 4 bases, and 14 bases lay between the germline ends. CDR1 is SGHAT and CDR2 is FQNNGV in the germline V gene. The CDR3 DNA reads TGTGCCAGCAGCCCATCATTCTCGGGCACTGAAGCTTTCTTT. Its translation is CASSPSFSGTEAFF. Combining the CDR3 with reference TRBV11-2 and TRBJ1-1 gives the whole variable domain EAGVAQSPRYKIIEKRQSVAFWCNPISGHATLYWYQQILGQGPKLLIQFQNNGVVDDSQLPKDRFSAERLKGVDSTLKIQPAKLEDSAVYLCASSPSFSGTEAFFGQGTRLTVV.

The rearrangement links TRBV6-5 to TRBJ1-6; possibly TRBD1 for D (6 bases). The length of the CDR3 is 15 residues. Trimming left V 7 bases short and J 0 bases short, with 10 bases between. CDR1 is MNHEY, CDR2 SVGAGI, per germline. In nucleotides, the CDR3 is TGTGCCAGCAAAACGGGGGCCTCCTATAATTCACCCCTCCACTTT. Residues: CASKTGASYNSPLHF.

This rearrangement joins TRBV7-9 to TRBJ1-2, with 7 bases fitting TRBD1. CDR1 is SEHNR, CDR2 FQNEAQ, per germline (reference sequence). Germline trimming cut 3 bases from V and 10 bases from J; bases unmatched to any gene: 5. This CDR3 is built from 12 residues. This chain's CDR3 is CASSLRQGDYTF. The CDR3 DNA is TGTGCCAGCAGCTTGCGACAGGGTGACTACACCTTC.

The CDR3: CASSSLRGLGEQYF. Here the CDR3 DNA reads TGTGCCAGCAGCAGCCTGAGAGGCCTTGGTGAGCAGTACTTC. The chain is built from TRBV11-2 and TRBJ2-7, with D unresolved. Germline CDR1 is SGHAT and CDR2 is FQNNGV. Trimming removed 5 bases at V and 7 bases at J, with 18 bases between. The length of the CDR3 is 14 residues.

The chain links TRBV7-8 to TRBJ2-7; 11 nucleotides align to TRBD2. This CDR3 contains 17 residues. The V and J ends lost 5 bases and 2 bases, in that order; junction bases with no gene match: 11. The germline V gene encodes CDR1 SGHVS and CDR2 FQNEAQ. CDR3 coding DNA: TGTGCCAGCAGCGCCTTGGTCGGGACTAGCGGTACCTACGAGCAGTACTTC. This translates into CASSALVGTSGTYEQYF.

CDR3 amino acids: CSVDPGQGLAFF. The DNA of the CDR3 is TGCAGCGTTGATCCGGGACAGGGGTTGGCTTTCTTT. This chain joins TRBV29-1 and TRBJ1-1; 10 nucleotides match TRBD1. CDR3 length: 12 residues. The V and J ends lost 3 bases and 11 bases, in that order; junction bases with no gene match: 6. Germline V lookup: CDR1 SQVTM, CDR2 ANQGSEA.

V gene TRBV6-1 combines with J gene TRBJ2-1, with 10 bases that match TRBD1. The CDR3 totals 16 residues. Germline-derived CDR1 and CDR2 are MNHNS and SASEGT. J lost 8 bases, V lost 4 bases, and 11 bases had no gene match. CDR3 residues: CASSVPPDRGRDEQFF. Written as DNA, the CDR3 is TGTGCCAGCAGTGTTCCCCCGGACAGGGGGAGGGATGAGCAGTTCTTC.

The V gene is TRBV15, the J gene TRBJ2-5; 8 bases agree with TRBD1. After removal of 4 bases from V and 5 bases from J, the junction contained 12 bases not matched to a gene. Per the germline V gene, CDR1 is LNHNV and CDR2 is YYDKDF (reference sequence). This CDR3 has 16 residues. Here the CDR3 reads CATSMLQGVFWETQYF. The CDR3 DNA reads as TGTGCCACCAGCATGCTACAGGGGGTGTTTTGGGAGACCCAGTACTTC. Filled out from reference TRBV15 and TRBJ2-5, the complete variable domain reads DAMVIQNPRYQVTQFGKPVTLSCSQTLNHNVMYWYQQKSSQAPKLLFHYYDKDFNNEADTPDNFQSRRPNTSFCFLDIRSPGLGDTAMYLCATSMLQGVFWETQYFGPGTRLLVL.

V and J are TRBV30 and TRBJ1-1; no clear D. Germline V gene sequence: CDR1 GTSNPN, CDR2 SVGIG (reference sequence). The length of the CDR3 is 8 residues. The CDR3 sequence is CAAVEAFF. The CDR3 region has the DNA TGTGCGGCGGTTGAAGCTTTCTTT.

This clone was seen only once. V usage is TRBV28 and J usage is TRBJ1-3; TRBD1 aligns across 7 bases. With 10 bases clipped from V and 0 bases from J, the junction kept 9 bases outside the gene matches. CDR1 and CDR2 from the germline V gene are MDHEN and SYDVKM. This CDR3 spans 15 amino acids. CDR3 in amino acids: CAIQEDRRSGNTIYF. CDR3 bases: TGTGCCATACAGGAGGACAGGCGCTCTGGAAACACCATATATTTT. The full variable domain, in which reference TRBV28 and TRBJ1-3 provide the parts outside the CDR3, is DVKVTQSSRYLVKRTGEKVFLECVQDMDHENMFWYRQDPGLGLRLIYFSYDVKMKEKGDIPEGYSVSREKKERFSLILESASTNQTSMYLCAIQEDRRSGNTIYFGEGSWLTVV.

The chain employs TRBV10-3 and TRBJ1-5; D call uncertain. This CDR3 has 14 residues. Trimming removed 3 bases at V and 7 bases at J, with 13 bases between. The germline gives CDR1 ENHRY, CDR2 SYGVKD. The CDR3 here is CAISDPRSGQPQHF. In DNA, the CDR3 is TGTGCCATCAGTGACCCCCGGTCGGGCCAGCCCCAGCATTTT.

The CDR3 DNA reads TGTGCCAGCAGTGAGGACAGGGATTCACCCCTCCACTTT. Translating gives CASSEDRDSPLHF. The chain uses TRBV2 and TRBJ1-6; 8 bases are shared with TRBD1. The CDR3 has 13 amino acids. CDR1 is SNHLY and CDR2 is FYNNEI in the germline V gene. Trimming cost V 3 bases and J 8 bases; bases outside gene matches: 0.

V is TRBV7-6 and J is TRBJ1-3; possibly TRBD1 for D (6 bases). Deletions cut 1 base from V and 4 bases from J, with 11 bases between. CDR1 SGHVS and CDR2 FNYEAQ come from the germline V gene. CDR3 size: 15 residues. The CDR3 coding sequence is TGTGCCAGCAGCTTAGAAGGGGGTTCCGGAAACACCATATATTTT. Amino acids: CASSLEGGSGNTIYF.

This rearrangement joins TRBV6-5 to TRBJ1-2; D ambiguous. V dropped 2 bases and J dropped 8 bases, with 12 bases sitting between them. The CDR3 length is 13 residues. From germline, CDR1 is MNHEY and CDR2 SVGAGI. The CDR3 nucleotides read TGTGCCAGCAGTTACGATGCCGACGGGGGCTACACCTTC. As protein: CASSYDADGGYTF.

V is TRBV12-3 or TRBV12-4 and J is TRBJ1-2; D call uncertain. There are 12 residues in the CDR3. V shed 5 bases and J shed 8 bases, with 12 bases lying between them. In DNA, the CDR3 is TGTGCCAGCAGTCGAATCCTCAGAGGCTACACCTTC. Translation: CASSRILRGYTF.

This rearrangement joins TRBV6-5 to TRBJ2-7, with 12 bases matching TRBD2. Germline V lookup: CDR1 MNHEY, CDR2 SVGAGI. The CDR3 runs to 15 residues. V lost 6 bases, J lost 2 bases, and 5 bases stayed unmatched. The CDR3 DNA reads TGTGCCAGCAGCAGGACTAGCGGGGCCCCCTACGAGCAGTACTTC. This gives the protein CASSRTSGAPYEQYF.

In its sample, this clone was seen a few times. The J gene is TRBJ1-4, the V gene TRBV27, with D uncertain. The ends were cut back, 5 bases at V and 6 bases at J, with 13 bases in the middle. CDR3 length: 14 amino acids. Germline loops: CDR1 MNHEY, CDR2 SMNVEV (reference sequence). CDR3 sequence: CASSVGGRYEKLFF. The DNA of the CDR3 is TGTGCCAGCAGTGTCGGTGGGCGGTATGAAAAACTGTTTTTT.